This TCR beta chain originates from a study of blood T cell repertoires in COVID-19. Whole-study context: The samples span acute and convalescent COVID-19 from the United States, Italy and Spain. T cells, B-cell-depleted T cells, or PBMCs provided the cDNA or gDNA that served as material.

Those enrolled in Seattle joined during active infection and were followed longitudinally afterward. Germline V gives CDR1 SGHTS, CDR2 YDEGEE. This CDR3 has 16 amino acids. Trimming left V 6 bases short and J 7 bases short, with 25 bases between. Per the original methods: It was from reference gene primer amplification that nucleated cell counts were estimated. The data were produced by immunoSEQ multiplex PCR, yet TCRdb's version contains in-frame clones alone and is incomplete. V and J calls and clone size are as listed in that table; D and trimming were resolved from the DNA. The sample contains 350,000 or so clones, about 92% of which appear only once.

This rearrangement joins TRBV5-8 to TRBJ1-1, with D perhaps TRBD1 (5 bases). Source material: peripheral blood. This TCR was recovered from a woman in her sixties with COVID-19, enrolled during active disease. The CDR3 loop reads CASIRARRGKAFEAFF. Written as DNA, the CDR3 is TGTGCCAGCATAAGGGCTAGAAGGGGAAAGGCCTTTGAAGCTTTCTTT. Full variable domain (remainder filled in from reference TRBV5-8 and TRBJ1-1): EAGVTQSPTHLIKTRGQQATLRCSPISGHTSVYWYQQALGLGLQFLLWYDEGEERNRGNFPPRFSGRQFPNYSSELNVNALELEDSALYLCASIRARRGKAFEAFFGQGTRLTVV.